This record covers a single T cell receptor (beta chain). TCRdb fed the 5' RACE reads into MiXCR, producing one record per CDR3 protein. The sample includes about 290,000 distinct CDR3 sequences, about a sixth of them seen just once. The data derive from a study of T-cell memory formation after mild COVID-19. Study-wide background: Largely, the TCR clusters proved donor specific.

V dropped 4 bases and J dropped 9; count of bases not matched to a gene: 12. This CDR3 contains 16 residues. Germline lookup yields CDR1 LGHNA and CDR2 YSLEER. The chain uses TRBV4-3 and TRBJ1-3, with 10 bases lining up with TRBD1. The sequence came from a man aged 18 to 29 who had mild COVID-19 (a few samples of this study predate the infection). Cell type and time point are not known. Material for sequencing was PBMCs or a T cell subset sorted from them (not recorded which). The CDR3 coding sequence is TGCGCCAGCAGCCCGAAATTCGGGACAGGGGACACCACCATATATTTT. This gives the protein CASSPKFGTGDTTIYF.